The clone carrying this TCR beta chain was seen repeatedly, ten times or more. Its antigen is undetermined. Via MiXCR, TCRdb re-called the multiplex PCR reads, giving one row per CDR3 protein. The sample has under 300,000 distinct CDR3 sequences, under 35% seen once. The record originates from a study of breast tumors, draining lymph nodes, adjacent tissues. Study-wide results and limits: Compared with lymph nodes, tumors were less diverse; compared with nontumor tissue, more. Compared with basal-like, luminal-like tumors shared significantly more repertoire with nontumor tissue. The lymph node origin of tumor T cells was framed as consistent with a hypothesis, not demonstrated.

CDR3 length: 13 amino acids. V shed 5 bases and J shed 6 bases, with 8 bases lying between them. Germline V gene lookup returns CDR1 LNHNV and CDR2 YYDKDF (reference sequence). The lymph nodes were axillary draining lymph nodes from breast cancer patients. This TCR was sampled from a female donor with breast cancer. Some clones in this sample may be carry-over from other donors' samples. This chain links TRBV15 with TRBJ1-6, with unresolved D. The sequenced material came from axillary lymph node tissue. The CDR3 bases are TGTGCCACCAGCTTAACTGGTAATTCACCCCTCCACTTT. The encoded protein is CATSLTGNSPLHF. Together with reference TRBV15 and TRBJ1-6, the CDR3 gives the full variable domain: DAMVIQNPRYQVTQFGKPVTLSCSQTLNHNVMYWYQQKSSQAPKLLFHYYDKDFNNEADTPDNFQSRRPNTSFCFLDIRSPGLGDTAMYLCATSLTGNSPLHFGNGTRLTVT.